The 32 T cell receptor beta chains below all came from one sample that was sequenced in a study of OX40 agonist ivuxolimab in advanced cancers. Clones were sequenced by immunoSEQ multiplex PCR, and TCRdb holds only the in-frame ones, with some missing. The table includes 20,000 to 25,000 clones, approximately 80% detected once. This specimen consisted of CD4+ or CD8+ T cells sorted from blood, obtained in a trial of the OX40 agonist ivuxolimab. The receptors come from an adult with an advanced solid tumor such as melanoma, head and neck, liver or kidney cancer.

This clone was recorded once. Here the CDR3 reads CASSQVLGQGLFYEQFF. The CDR3 DNA sequence: TGTGCCAGCAGCCAAGTCTTGGGACAGGGGTTATTTTATGAGCAGTTCTTC. The chain has TRBV14 and TRBJ2-1; 10 bases line up with TRBD1. Germline-derived CDR1 and CDR2 are SGHDN and FVKESK. The CDR3 runs to 17 residues. Trimming cost V 1 base and J 8 bases; bases outside gene matches: 11.

V usage is TRBV2 and J usage is TRBJ1-1; 8 bases match TRBD1. The CDR3 has 14 residues. After removal of 6 bases from V and 5 bases from J, the junction contained 8 bases not matched to a gene. Germline values: CDR1 SNHLY, CDR2 FYNNEI. The DNA of the CDR3 is TGTGCCAGCAGGGACGGACAGGGAGCGACTGAAGCTTTCTTT. This codes for CASRDGQGATEAFF.

This clone was recorded once. V is TRBV29-1 and J is TRBJ2-7; 11 bases line up with TRBD2. Losses at the gene ends were 7 bases for V and 1 base for J; bases not matched to a gene: 6. Germline CDR1 and CDR2: SQVTM and ANQGSEA. The CDR3 is 14 residues long. The CDR3 nucleotides are TGCAGCGCCAGGACTAGCGGGCAATCCTACGAGCAGTACTTC. Translation gives CSARTSGQSYEQYF.

The chain uses TRBV6-5 and TRBJ2-1; TRBD1 matches 7 bases. V was clipped by 0 bases and J by 4 bases; unmatched bases: 3. Looked up from germline, CDR1 is MNHEY and CDR2 is SVGAGI. The CDR3 spans 15 residues. CDR3 nucleotide sequence: TGTGCCAGCAGTTACTCCGAGGGACAGTACAATGAGCAGTTCTTC. As protein: CASSYSEGQYNEQFF.

The chain couples TRBV5-1 to TRBJ2-7, with TRBD1 matching 9 bases. From germline, CDR1 is SGHRS and CDR2 YFSETQ. The junction had 3 bases not matched to a gene; V was cut back by 6 bases and J by 2 bases. The CDR3 totals 13 residues. CDR3 sequence (DNA): TGCGCCAGCAATGGACAGGGGCCCTACGAGCAGTACTTC. Encoded protein: CASNGQGPYEQYF.

The rearrangement joins TRBV5-5 to TRBJ2-7; TRBD1 is a possible D gene (6 bases). Trimming removed 3 bases from V and 4 bases from J, with 14 bases in between. Germline assignment: CDR1 SGHKS and CDR2 YYEKEE (reference sequence). The CDR3 has 14 amino acids. The CDR3 protein is CASSSGQGMYEQYF. CDR3 coding DNA: TGTGCCAGCAGCTCGGGGCAGGGGATGTACGAGCAGTACTTC.

The chain is built from TRBV7-9 and TRBJ1-5; possible D gene TRBD1, 6 bases. The CDR3 length is 14 residues. Per germline, CDR1 SEHNR and CDR2 FQNEAQ (reference sequence). Between the trimmed V and J ends, which lost 3 bases and 7 bases, there was a span of 13 bases. In DNA form, the CDR3 reads TGTGCCAGCAGCTTTGGGGGGCTGGGACAGCCCCAGCATTTT. Translating it yields CASSFGGLGQPQHF. Full variable domain (missing parts from reference TRBV7-9 and TRBJ1-5): DTGVSQNPRHKITKRGQNVTFRCDPISEHNRLYWYRQTLGQGPEFLTYFQNEAQLEKSRLLSDRFSAERPKGSFSTLEIQRTEQGDSAMYLCASSFGGLGQPQHFGDGTRLSIL.

The V and J genes are TRBV9 and TRBJ1-2; D is undetermined. Germline-derived CDR1 and CDR2 are SGDLS and YYNGEE. V shed 3 bases and J shed 1 base, with 7 bases lying between them. The CDR3 consists of 13 residues. The CDR3 bases are TGTGCCAGCAGCGCGGGTTTTAACTATGGCTACACCTTC. It translates to CASSAGFNYGYTF.

The chain combines TRBV10-1 with TRBJ2-7, with 7 bases lining up with TRBD1. This CDR3 is built from 15 residues. CDR1 is WNHNN, CDR2 SYGVQD, per germline (reference sequence). Germline trimming cut 10 bases from V and 0 bases from J; bases unmatched to any gene: 12. The CDR3 loop reads CATKPTGVISYEQYF. CDR3 sequence (DNA): TGCGCCACCAAACCTACAGGGGTTATCTCCTACGAGCAGTACTTC.

This chain links TRBV6-5 with TRBJ2-2; TRBD1 or TRBD2 may be the D gene (5 bases each). CDR3 length: 16 residues. Germline CDR1 is MNHEY and CDR2 is SVGAGI. The V end was cut by 0 bases, the J end by 4 bases, with 12 bases between. CDR3 residues: CASSYSGELGTGELFF. CDR3 DNA sequence: TGTGCCAGCAGTTACTCGGGGGAGTTGGGCACCGGGGAGCTGTTTTTT.

The chain carries TRBV19 and TRBJ2-7; TRBD1 is a possible D gene (6 bases). The V end lost 3 bases, the J end lost 3 bases, and 15 bases lay between the germline ends. CDR3 length equals 15 residues. Germline CDR1 reads LNHDA; CDR2 reads SQIVND (reference sequence). The CDR3 here is CASSMGTGQFYEQYF. In nucleotides, the CDR3 is TGTGCCAGTAGTATGGGGACCGGACAGTTCTACGAGCAGTACTTC.

The CDR3 region has the DNA TGCGCCAGCAGTCAACCCCGGGGCAGTTACTATAATTGTAGCACAGATACGCAGTATTTT. Translation gives CASSQPRGSYYNCSTDTQYF. The chain uses TRBV23-1 and TRBJ2-3, with D perhaps matching TRBD1 or TRBD2 (5 bases each). TRBV23-1 is an ORF, and what it does is uncertain. The V end lost 2 bases, the J end lost 0 bases, and 24 bases lay between the germline ends. This CDR3 region has 20 residues.

The V and J genes are TRBV10-2 and TRBJ2-1; 12 bases match TRBD2. Germline V gene sequence: CDR1 WSHSY, CDR2 SAAADI. V was clipped by 6 bases and J by 6 bases; unmatched bases: 9. The CDR3 is 16 residues long. The CDR3 DNA is TGCGCCAGCAGAGATCTTGGACTAGCGGGGATCAATGAGCAGTTCTTC. Amino acid sequence: CASRDLGLAGINEQFF.

The rearrangement uses TRBV19 and TRBJ1-3; weak D call: TRBD1 (5 bases). Germline loops: CDR1 LNHDA, CDR2 SQIVND (reference sequence). This CDR3 comprises 20 residues. V was pared by 3 bases and J by 0 bases, with 24 bases between. The CDR3 is CASSIVLSRGTGSSGNTIYF. The CDR3 nucleotides are TGTGCCAGTAGTATCGTTTTAAGTCGAGGGACGGGGAGCTCTGGAAACACCATATATTTT.

The V gene is TRBV19, the J gene TRBJ2-1, with D unclear. The CDR3 is 13 residues long. V was trimmed by 3 bases and J by 9 bases, leaving 12 bases between them. The germline V gene encodes CDR1 LNHDA and CDR2 SQIVND (reference sequence). The CDR3, as DNA: TGTGCCAGTAGTATTTCCTCCTGGAGTGAGCAGTTCTTC. Encoded protein: CASSISSWSEQFF.

V gene TRBV7-9 combines with J gene TRBJ2-7; D is unclear. CDR1 is SEHNR and CDR2 is FQNEAQ in the germline V gene (reference sequence). This CDR3 has 13 residues. V was cut by 5 bases and J by 3 bases, with 11 bases left in between. The CDR3 spells CASSAVGRYEQYF. The DNA of the CDR3 is TGTGCCAGCAGCGCTGTGGGCCGCTACGAGCAGTACTTC.

The V and J genes are TRBV7-9 and TRBJ1-2; D gene ambiguous. Germline V CDR1 and CDR2: SEHNR, FQNEAQ (reference sequence). Trimming took off 1 base at V and 8 bases at J, with 14 bases between the two ends. The CDR3 extends over 14 amino acids. As DNA, the CDR3 is TGTGCCAGCAGCTTAGGATCCGTTTGGTGGGGCTACACCTTC. Amino acids: CASSLGSVWWGYTF.

V gene TRBV6-5 combines with J gene TRBJ2-5; D is unclear. In germline, CDR1 is MNHEY, CDR2 SVGAGI. V gave up 4 bases and J gave up 2 bases, with 11 bases separating them. The length of the CDR3 is 14 residues. The chain's CDR3 is CASSSSLRQETQYF. The CDR3 DNA reads as TGTGCCAGCAGTTCCTCGTTGAGGCAAGAGACCCAGTACTTC.

The chain has TRBV7-3 and TRBJ1-1; D possibly corresponds to TRBD1 (5 bases). The CDR3 loop spans 14 amino acids. Trimming took off 0 bases at V and 5 bases at J, with 10 bases between the two ends. The germline V gene encodes CDR1 SGHTA and CDR2 FQGTGA. The CDR3 DNA is TGTGCCAGCAGCTTAACGGGGACTGGAACTGAAGCTTTCTTT. Protein sequence: CASSLTGTGTEAFF. Filled out from reference TRBV7-3 and TRBJ1-1, the complete variable domain reads GAGVSQTPSNKVTEKGKYVELRCDPISGHTALYWYRQSLGQGPEFLIYFQGTGAADDSGLPNDRFFAVRPEGSVSTLKIQRTERGDSAVYLCASSLTGTGTEAFFGQGTRLTVV.

The chain employs TRBV7-2 and TRBJ1-5; no firm D call. The germline V gene encodes CDR1 SGHTA and CDR2 FQGNSA. This CDR3 is 15 amino acids long. Between the trimmed V and J ends, which lost 5 bases and 0 bases, there was a span of 11 bases. The CDR3 spells CASSASEYSNQPQHF. As DNA, the CDR3 is TGTGCCAGCAGCGCCAGCGAGTATAGCAATCAGCCCCAGCATTTT.

The chain uses TRBV6-5 and TRBJ2-7, with D possibly matching TRBD1 (6 bases). CDR1 is MNHEY and CDR2 is SVGAGI in the germline V gene. Trimming removed 2 bases from V and 0 bases from J, with 11 bases in between. The CDR3 has 15 residues. CDR3 in DNA: TGTGCCAGCAGTTACGCCCCGGGACACTCCTACGAGCAGTACTTC. It codes for CASSYAPGHSYEQYF.

The genes are TRBV6-5 and TRBJ2-7; D could derive from TRBD1 or TRBD2 (5 bases each). Trimming removed 0 bases at V and 3 bases at J, with 15 bases between. CDR3 length: 16 amino acids. Germline CDR1 reads MNHEY; CDR2 reads SVGAGI. CDR3 protein: CASSYSTGQIFYEQYF. CDR3 sequence (DNA): TGTGCCAGCAGTTACTCCACGGGGCAGATCTTCTACGAGCAGTACTTC.

The gene calls are TRBV13 and TRBJ2-7, with D unclear. Germline V gives CDR1 PRHDT, CDR2 FYEKMQ (reference sequence). CDR3 length: 13 residues. The ends were cut back, 4 bases at V and 2 bases at J, with 9 bases in the middle. CDR3 DNA sequence: TGTGCCAGCAGCTCCTTGACGGCCTACGAGCAGTACTTC. Residues: CASSSLTAYEQYF.

This chain uses TRBV5-5 with TRBJ2-3, with D perhaps matching TRBD2 (6 bases). The V and J ends lost 4 bases and 3 bases respectively, with 21 bases between them. Germline values: CDR1 SGHKS, CDR2 YYEKEE (reference sequence). The CDR3 is made up of 17 amino acids. The CDR3 DNA follows: TGTGCCAGCAGCGTGCCCCGTGTCGGGACTCCGACAGATACGCAGTATTTT. Residues: CASSVPRVGTPTDTQYF.

The chain is built from TRBV2 and TRBJ2-1; 8 nucleotides align to TRBD1. This CDR3 is built from 17 residues. The J segment lost 7 bases and the V segment lost 0 bases, leaving 11 bases of the junction unmatched. Germline V gives CDR1 SNHLY, CDR2 FYNNEI. DNA of the CDR3: TGTGCCAGCAGTGAAGCGGATAGGACAGGGCTTTCTAATGAGCAGTTCTTC. This sequence encodes CASSEADRTGLSNEQFF.

The chain couples TRBV4-1 to TRBJ2-7; 8 bases are shared with TRBD1. The CDR3 is 16 residues long. Germline trimming cut 0 bases from V and 6 bases from J; bases unmatched to any gene: 10. The germline V gene encodes CDR1 MGHRA and CDR2 YSYEKL. As DNA, the CDR3 is TGCGCCAGCAGCCAAGATCTCGGACAGGGAGGATTCGAGCAGTACTTC. Its translation: CASSQDLGQGGFEQYF.

This sequence joins TRBV1 and TRBJ2-5; TRBD2 is taken as the D call from the table, unchecked against the DNA. TRBV1 is a listed pseudogene. CDR3 length: 16 amino acids. In nucleotides, the CDR3 is TGCACCAGCAGCCAAGCCCGACTAGTCCCCCGAGAGACCCAGTACTTC. Its protein product is CTSSQARLVPRETQYF.

The J gene is TRBJ1-2, the V gene TRBV7-6; D ambiguous. The germline V and J ends were trimmed by 5 bases and 4 bases, with 11 bases remaining between them. The CDR3 covers 13 residues. CDR1 and CDR2 from the germline V gene are SGHVS and FNYEAQ. For the CDR3, the DNA is TGTGCCAGCAGCCCCGGGGAGCCCTATGGCTACACCTTC. Translated, it gives CASSPGEPYGYTF.

The chain couples TRBV2 to TRBJ2-7, with 9 bases aligning to TRBD1. V dropped 1 base and J dropped 3; count of bases not matched to a gene: 10. The germline V gene encodes CDR1 SNHLY and CDR2 FYNNEI. The CDR3 is 17 amino acids. CDR3 in amino acids: CASSEGAVGTGNYEQYF. The CDR3, as DNA: TGTGCCAGCAGTGAAGGGGCGGTAGGGACAGGGAACTACGAGCAGTACTTC.

The chain links TRBV9 to TRBJ1-2, with a weak D call TRBD1 (5 bases). Germline assignment: CDR1 SGDLS and CDR2 YYNGEE. V was trimmed by 3 bases and J by 10 bases, leaving 13 bases between them. This CDR3 is built from 12 residues. The CDR3 here is CASSEGSWDYTF. In DNA form, the CDR3 reads TGTGCCAGCAGCGAGGGGAGCTGGGACTACACCTTC.

The J gene is TRBJ2-1, the V gene TRBV5-6, with D perhaps TRBD2 (5 bases). The CDR3 extends over 14 amino acids. V was trimmed by 3 bases and J by 13 bases, leaving 20 bases between them. CDR1 and CDR2 from the germline V gene are SGHDT and YYEEEE. The CDR3 protein is CASSSREFEGAQFF. The CDR3 DNA is TGTGCCAGCAGCTCCCGTGAATTTGAGGGTGCCCAGTTCTTC.

This chain links TRBV6-5 with TRBJ1-1; 7 bases align to TRBD1. CDR1 and CDR2 from the germline V gene are MNHEY and SVGAGI. The CDR3 extends over 14 amino acids. The trim removed 2 bases at V and 2 bases at J, leaving 2 bases unmatched. CDR3 coding DNA: TGTGCCAGCAGTTACGACAGGGAAAACACTGAAGCTTTCTTT. Protein sequence: CASSYDRENTEAFF.